Shown below are 7 T cell receptor beta chains from a single sample sequenced in a study of metastatic and nonmetastatic thyroid tumors. There were no patients who had received any treatment before thyroid surgery. TCRdb used MiXCR to call clones anew from the PCR reads. The sample lists about 23,000 clones; approximately 24% were seen once. Source material: blood. These receptors were collected from a male donor with papillary thyroid cancer or a benign thyroid nodule (not recorded which). Some clones in this sample may be carry-over from other donors' samples.

As concerns this clone: At one end, the junction sequence differs from germline, possibly due to a read error. The chain carries TRBV4-1 and TRBJ2-5; TRBD1 matches at 9 bases. CDR3 length equals 13 residues. CDR1 and CDR2 from the germline V gene are MGHRA and YSYEKL. For the CDR3, the DNA is TGCGCGAGCATCTCGGACAGGGGAGAGACCCAGTACTTC. Translating gives CASISDRGETQYF.

The V and J genes are TRBV6-1 and TRBJ1-1; the match to TRBD1 covers 7 bases. CDR1 and CDR2 from the germline V gene are MNHNS and SASEGT. The junction had 7 bases not matched to a gene; V was cut back by 5 bases and J by 1 base. The CDR3 runs to 15 residues. As DNA, the CDR3 is TGTGCCAGCAGTCCGAGGACAGGAGAGAACACTGAAGCTTTCTTT. Translated: CASSPRTGENTEAFF.

This clone was detected once. V gene TRBV5-1 combines with J gene TRBJ2-7, with 13 bases that match TRBD2. This CDR3 has 14 amino acids. The V gene end was trimmed by 6 bases and the J gene end by 6 bases; junction bases not matched to a gene: 6. Germline V CDR1 and CDR2: SGHRS, YFSETQ. The CDR3 DNA follows: TGCGCCAGCACAGAGGGACTAGCGGGATCCGAGCAGTACTTC. This sequence encodes CASTEGLAGSEQYF.

This clone was detected ten times or more. The rearrangement joins TRBV5-1 to TRBJ2-2, with D perhaps TRBD1 (5 bases). Trimming left V 0 bases short and J 0 bases short, with 9 bases between. This CDR3 is 16 amino acids long. Germline CDR1 reads SGHRS; CDR2 reads YFSETQ. CDR3 amino acids: CASSLAVGANTGELFF. The CDR3 DNA reads TGCGCCAGCAGCTTGGCTGTAGGGGCGAACACCGGGGAGCTGTTTTTT.

The J gene is TRBJ2-2, the V gene TRBV6-2 or TRBV6-3, with TRBD2 matching over 7 bases. The CDR3 has 14 residues. Germline lookup yields CDR1 MNHEY and CDR2 SVGEGT. Germline trimming cut 4 bases from V and 5 bases from J; bases unmatched to any gene: 4. The CDR3 sequence is CASSLGRETGELFF. The CDR3 region has the DNA TGTGCCAGCAGTTTAGGGAGGGAAACCGGGGAGCTGTTTTTT.

This clone ranks as medium-sized. V usage is TRBV6-1 and J usage is TRBJ2-1; 9 bases align to TRBD2. Trimming cost V 6 bases and J 9 bases; bases outside gene matches: 9. The CDR3 is made up of 14 amino acids. Germline CDR1 and CDR2: MNHNS and SASEGT. For the CDR3, the DNA is TGTGCCAGCAGCGGGATTAGCGGGAGAGGTGAGCAGTTCTTC. It specifies CASSGISGRGEQFF.

This clone ranks as medium-sized. The chain employs TRBV19 and TRBJ1-2; D may be TRBD1 (6 bases). V lost 2 bases to trimming and J lost 11 bases, with 15 bases between them. The germline V gene encodes CDR1 LNHDA and CDR2 SQIVND (reference sequence). The CDR3 runs 13 residues. CDR3: CASSIPGVLRYTF. The CDR3 DNA is TGTGCCAGTAGTATACCAGGGGTCCTGCGGTACACCTTC.